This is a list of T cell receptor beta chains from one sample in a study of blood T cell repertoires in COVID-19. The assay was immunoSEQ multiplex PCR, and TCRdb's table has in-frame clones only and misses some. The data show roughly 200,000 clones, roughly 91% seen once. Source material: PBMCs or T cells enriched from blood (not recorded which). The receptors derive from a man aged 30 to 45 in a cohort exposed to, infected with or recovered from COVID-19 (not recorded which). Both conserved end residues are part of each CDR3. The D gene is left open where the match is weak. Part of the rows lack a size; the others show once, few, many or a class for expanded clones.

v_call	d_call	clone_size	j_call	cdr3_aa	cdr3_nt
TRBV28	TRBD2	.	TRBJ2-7	CASGLAETGEQYF	TGTGCCAGCGGGCTAGCGGAGACGGGTGAGCAGTACTTC
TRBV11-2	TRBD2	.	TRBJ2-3	CASSWKRLAGDRTQYF	TGTGCCAGCAGCTGGAAGAGACTAGCCGGGGACCGTACGCAGTATTTT
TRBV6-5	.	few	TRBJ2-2	CASSYSSGNTGELFF	TGTGCCAGCAGTTACTCGTCCGGTAACACCGGGGAGCTGTTTTTT
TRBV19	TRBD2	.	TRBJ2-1	CASTRGTGTSGRTRNEQFF	TGTGCCAGTACAAGAGGCACCGGGACTAGCGGGAGGACCCGCAATGAGCAGTTCTTC
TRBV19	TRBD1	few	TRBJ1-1	CASSIEPRGYTEAFF	TGTGCCAGTAGTATAGAACCCAGGGGGTACACTGAAGCTTTCTTT
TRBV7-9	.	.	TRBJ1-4	CASSFGREGEKLFF	TGTGCCAGCAGCTTCGGCAGGGAAGGTGAAAAACTGTTTTTT
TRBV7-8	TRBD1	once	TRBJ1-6	CASSNRDSYNSPLHF	TGTGCCAGCAGCAACCGGGACAGTTATAATTCACCCCTCCACTTT
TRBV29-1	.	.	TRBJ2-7	CSALQGRSYEQYF	TGCAGCGCCCTACAGGGACGTTCCTACGAGCAGTACTTC
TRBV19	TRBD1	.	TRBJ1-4	CAIEDRDREKLFF	TGTGCCATTGAGGACAGGGATCGTGAAAAACTGTTTTTT
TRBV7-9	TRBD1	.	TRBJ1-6	CASSVTTGSSYNSPLHF	TGTGCCAGCAGCGTGACGACAGGGAGCTCCTATAATTCACCCCTCCACTTT
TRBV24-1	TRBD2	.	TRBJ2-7	CATSSGREIEQYF	TGTGCCACCAGTAGCGGGAGGGAAATCGAGCAGTACTTC
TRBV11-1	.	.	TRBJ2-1	CASSARNEQFF	TGTGCCAGCAGCGCCAGGAATGAGCAGTTCTTC
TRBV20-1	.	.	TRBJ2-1	CSASDSVSYNEQFF	TGCAGTGCTAGTGACTCAGTCTCCTACAATGAGCAGTTCTTC
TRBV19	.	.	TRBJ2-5	CASSSAGLEGETQYF	TGTGCCAGTAGTTCCGCGGGCCTAGAAGGAGAGACCCAGTACTTC
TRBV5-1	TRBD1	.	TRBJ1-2	CASSDAGGGYTF	TGCGCCAGCAGCGACGCAGGGGGCGGCTACACCTTC
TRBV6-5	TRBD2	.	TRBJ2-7	CASSYSPTRGIEQYF	TGTGCCAGCAGTTACTCGCCCACGCGGGGGATCGAGCAGTACTTC
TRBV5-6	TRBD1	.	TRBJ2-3	CASSSGTGSTDTQYF	TGTGCCAGCAGCTCGGGGACAGGGAGTACAGATACGCAGTATTTT
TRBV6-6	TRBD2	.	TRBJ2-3	CSSGRNTDTQYF	TGTTCCAGCGGGAGGAATACAGATACGCAGTATTTT
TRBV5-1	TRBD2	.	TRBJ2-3	CASSFSGRGDTQYF	TGCGCCAGCAGCTTTAGCGGGAGAGGCGATACGCAGTATTTT
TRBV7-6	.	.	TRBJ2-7	CASSPGGAGSSYEQYF	TGTGCCAGCAGCCCCGGGGGAGCGGGTAGCTCCTACGAGCAGTACTTC
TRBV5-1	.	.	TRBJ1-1	CASSSPWGDTEAFF	TGCGCCAGCAGCTCTCCGTGGGGGGACACTGAAGCTTTCTTT
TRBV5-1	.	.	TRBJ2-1	CASSLPQGQNEQFF	TGCGCCAGCAGCTTGCCTCAGGGGCAGAATGAGCAGTTCTTC
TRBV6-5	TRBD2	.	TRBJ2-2	CAAQGSGKHTGELFF	TGCGCCGCCCAAGGTAGCGGGAAGCACACCGGGGAGCTGTTTTTT
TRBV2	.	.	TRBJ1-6	CASSEPPSVTLHF	TGTGCCAGCAGTGAACCCCCCTCGGTCACCCTCCACTTT
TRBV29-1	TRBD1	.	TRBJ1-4	CSVWTGPTSGKLFF	TGCAGCGTTTGGACAGGGCCCACCTCAGGAAAACTGTTTTTT
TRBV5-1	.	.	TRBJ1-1	CASSFPGIEAFF	TGCGCCAGCAGCTTTCCCGGGATTGAAGCTTTCTTT
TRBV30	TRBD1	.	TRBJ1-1	CAWFDRGFSEAFF	TGTGCCTGGTTTGACAGGGGGTTTTCTGAAGCTTTCTTT
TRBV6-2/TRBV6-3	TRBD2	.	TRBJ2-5	CASSRSSGSGTQYF	TGTGCCAGCAGTCGATCTAGCGGGAGTGGGACCCAGTACTTC
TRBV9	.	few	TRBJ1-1	CASSVHQTGNTEAFF	TGTGCCAGCAGCGTTCATCAGACAGGGAACACTGAAGCTTTCTTT